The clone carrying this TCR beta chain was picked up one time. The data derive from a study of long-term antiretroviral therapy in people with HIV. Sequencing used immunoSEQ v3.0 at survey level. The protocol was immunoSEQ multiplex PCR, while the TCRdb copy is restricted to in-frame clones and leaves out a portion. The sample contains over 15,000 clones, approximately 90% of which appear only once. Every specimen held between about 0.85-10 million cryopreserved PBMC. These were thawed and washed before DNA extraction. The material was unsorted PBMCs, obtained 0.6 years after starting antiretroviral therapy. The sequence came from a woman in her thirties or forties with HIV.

The DNA for the CDR3 is TGTGCCAGTAGTAGTATTTCGACAAGCGAGCAGTACTTC. Translating it yields CASSSISTSEQYF. This chain uses TRBV19 with TRBJ2-7, with no clear D. The CDR3 spans 13 residues. The V and J ends lost 4 bases and 6 bases respectively, with 13 bases between them. Germline CDR1 reads LNHDA; CDR2 reads SQIVND (reference sequence).